The 25 T cell receptor beta chains below were found in one sample sequenced in a study of blood T cell repertoires in COVID-19. Clones were read by immunoSEQ multiplex PCR, and TCRdb kept only the in-frame ones, dropping some. The table has roughly 250,000 clones, around 86% seen once. Sequencing used peripheral blood. Source of these receptors: an older woman with active or convalescent COVID-19.

The chain joins TRBV3-1 (or the pseudogene TRBV3-2) to TRBJ2-1; 12 bases line up with TRBD2. Germline V gene data show CDR1 as LGHDT and CDR2 as YNNKEL (reference sequence). The CDR3 has 17 residues. The trim removed 1 base at V and 5 bases at J, leaving 6 bases unmatched. CDR3 region: CASSQAGLAGTDNEQFF. The CDR3 nucleotides are TGTGCCAGCAGCCAAGCCGGACTAGCGGGGACCGACAATGAGCAGTTCTTC.

This chain uses TRBV12-5 with TRBJ2-2, with 7 bases fitting TRBD2. Germline V gives CDR1 LGHNT, CDR2 FRNRAP. The CDR3 has 16 amino acids. The junction had 10 bases not matched to a gene; V was cut back by 6 bases and J by 3 bases. The CDR3 region is CASGPDWGGDTGELFF. The CDR3 region has the DNA TGTGCTAGTGGCCCCGACTGGGGGGGGGACACCGGGGAGCTGTTTTTT. The full variable domain, rest sourced from reference TRBV12-5 and TRBJ2-2, is DARVTQTPRHKVTEMGQEVTMRCQPILGHNTVFWYRQTMMQGLELLAYFRNRAPLDDSGMPKDRFSAEMPDATLATLKIQPSEPRDSAVYFCASGPDWGGDTGELFFGEGSRLTVL.

The V and J genes are TRBV3-1 (or the pseudogene TRBV3-2) and TRBJ2-3; possibly TRBD2 for D (6 bases). CDR1 is LGHDT and CDR2 is YNNKEL in the germline V gene (reference sequence). The CDR3 spans 15 residues. Trimming left V 0 bases short and J 5 bases short, with 12 bases between. The CDR3 nucleotides read TGTGCCAGCAGCCAAGATGCCGGGCGGGGAGATACGCAGTATTTT. Encoded protein: CASSQDAGRGDTQYF.

This rearrangement joins TRBV7-9 to TRBJ2-4; D might be TRBD1 (6 bases). Germline CDR1 SEHNR, CDR2 FQNEAQ (reference sequence). The germline V and J ends were trimmed by 5 bases and 1 base, with 15 bases remaining between them. The CDR3 sequence is 16 residues long. The DNA for the CDR3 is TGTGCCAGCAGCCCCCCAGGGGTTGGGGCCAAAAACATTCAGTACTTC. Amino acid sequence: CASSPPGVGAKNIQYF.

This clone was seen more than once but under ten times. The V call is TRBV11-3, the J call TRBJ1-2, with unresolved D. This CDR3 comprises 13 residues. In germline, CDR1 is SGHNT, CDR2 YENEEA. V lost 4 bases and J 2 bases, leaving 8 bases between the germline ends. CDR3 amino acids: CASSSPRNYGYTF. Written as DNA, the CDR3 is TGTGCCAGCAGCTCCCCCCGGAACTATGGCTACACCTTC.

The chain couples TRBV6-6 to TRBJ2-2, with D hard to call. The length of the CDR3 is 16 residues. Germline V gene sequence: CDR1 MNHNY, CDR2 SVGAGI (reference sequence). The ends were cut back, 7 bases at V and 0 bases at J, with 15 bases in the middle. In DNA, the CDR3 is TGTGCCAGCACCGCCGCTCCGGCGGCGAACACCGGGGAGCTGTTTTTT. Protein sequence: CASTAAPAANTGELFF.

This chain connects TRBV7-2 to TRBJ2-1; D not resolved. Trimming removed 0 bases from V and 4 bases from J, with 7 bases in between. The germline gives CDR1 SGHTA, CDR2 FQGNSA. CDR3 length: 14 amino acids. The CDR3 bases are TGTGCCAGCAGCTTAGCCCCTTCTTACAATGAGCAGTTCTTC. Translating gives CASSLAPSYNEQFF.

The chain links TRBV4-1 to TRBJ2-3, with 7 bases matching TRBD1. Germline CDR1 MGHRA, CDR2 YSYEKL. The CDR3 is made up of 14 amino acids. The trim removed 8 bases at V and 4 bases at J, leaving 9 bases unmatched. CDR3 in amino acids: CASARQGPADTQYF. Written as DNA, the CDR3 is TGCGCCAGCGCTCGACAGGGTCCGGCAGATACGCAGTATTTT.

Remarks on this clone: Different DNA sequences within this sample yield the same CDR3. This chain connects TRBV30 to TRBJ1-1, with a tentative D call TRBD1 (5 bases). Trimming left V 3 bases short and J 0 bases short, with 8 bases between. The CDR3 runs 13 residues. CDR1 GTSNPN and CDR2 SVGIG come from the germline V gene (reference sequence). The CDR3 DNA sequence: TGTGCCTGGAGGACAGCGATGAACACTGAAGCTTTCTTT. It encodes CAWRTAMNTEAFF.

This chain uses TRBV6-5 with TRBJ2-5; TRBD1 agrees at 8 bases. The CDR3 length is 15 residues. The germline gives CDR1 MNHEY, CDR2 SVGAGI. After removal of 6 bases from V and 0 bases from J, the junction contained 6 bases not matched to a gene. The CDR3 here is CASRSSGGYQETQYF. The CDR3 coding sequence is TGTGCCAGCAGATCCTCAGGGGGCTACCAAGAGACCCAGTACTTC.

The rearrangement joins TRBV30 to TRBJ1-2, with 12 bases that match TRBD1. The germline gives CDR1 GTSNPN, CDR2 SVGIG (reference sequence). The CDR3 contains 14 residues. The V gene end was trimmed by 6 bases and the J gene end by 8 bases; junction bases not matched to a gene: 10. CDR3 coding DNA: TGTGCCTGCCGGCCGGGACAGGGGGCGCAAGGCTACACCTTC. This codes for CACRPGQGAQGYTF.

The chain recombines TRBV18 with TRBJ1-2, with TRBD1 identical over 8 bases. The CDR3 covers 16 residues. Trimming removed 6 bases from V and 0 bases from J; junction bases left unmatched: 9. CDR1 is KGHSH and CDR2 is LQKENI in the germline V gene. The CDR3 nucleotides are TGTGCCAGCTCCGAGGACAGGGTTCTTACTAACTATGGCTACACCTTC. This encodes CASSEDRVLTNYGYTF.

The rearrangement links TRBV29-1 to TRBJ2-7; D unresolved. CDR1 SQVTM and CDR2 ANQGSEA come from the germline V gene. The CDR3 loop spans 11 amino acids. Trimming took 4 bases from V and 6 from J, leaving 10 bases between them. The CDR3 coding sequence is TGCAGCGTTGGAAGATCCAGCGAGCAGTACTTC. It codes for CSVGRSSEQYF.

The chain is built from TRBV7-3 and TRBJ2-3, with 8 bases that match TRBD2. Trimming cost V 2 bases and J 0 bases; bases outside gene matches: 7. CDR1 and CDR2 from the germline V gene are SGHTA and FQGTGA. The CDR3 totals 17 residues. CDR3 in amino acids: CASSLGPSGLSTDTQYF. The CDR3 bases are TGTGCCAGCAGCTTAGGTCCTAGCGGGCTAAGCACAGATACGCAGTATTTT.

V usage is TRBV27 and J usage is TRBJ1-5; maybe TRBD1 (6 bases). There are 13 residues in the CDR3. Germline V lookup: CDR1 MNHEY, CDR2 SMNVEV (reference sequence). V lost 5 bases to trimming and J lost 4 bases, with 9 bases between them. CDR3 nucleotide sequence: TGTGCCAGCAGTACAGGGAAAAATCAGCCCCAGCATTTT. Protein product: CASSTGKNQPQHF.

V is TRBV9 and J is TRBJ1-1; D unclear. The CDR3 runs 15 residues. V was shortened by 3 bases and J by 0 bases, with 12 bases between the two germline ends. The germline V gene has CDR1 SGDLS and CDR2 YYNGEE. CDR3 sequence (DNA): TGTGCCAGCAGCGCCTACAGAGCCTTGAACACTGAAGCTTTCTTT. This translates into CASSAYRALNTEAFF.

This clone was seen only once. The chain joins TRBV5-1 to TRBJ2-3; D not resolved. Germline V CDR1 and CDR2: SGHRS, YFSETQ. The CDR3 length is 16 residues. Trimming stripped 4 bases from V and 4 bases from J, with 19 bases between. CDR3 sequence (DNA): TGCGCCAGCAGCGATGGGCAAGGCACTCCGGCAGATACGCAGTATTTT. Amino acids: CASSDGQGTPADTQYF.

The V call is TRBV19, the J call TRBJ1-1, with a possible D match to TRBD1 (6 bases). V lost 5 bases to trimming and J lost 4 bases, with 20 bases between them. The CDR3 has 16 amino acids. Germline V gives CDR1 LNHDA, CDR2 SQIVND (reference sequence). The CDR3, as DNA: TGTGCCAGTAGTCCCCTGGCACAGGGCTTTGGCACTGAAGCTTTCTTT. Translation gives CASSPLAQGFGTEAFF.

The chain employs TRBV10-3 and TRBJ1-2; D not certain. CDR3 length equals 13 residues. Germline CDR1 and CDR2: ENHRY and SYGVKD. V shed 6 bases and J shed 8 bases, with 16 bases lying between them. CDR3 in DNA: TGTGCCATCAGGCCCTCTGAGAGGGAGGGCTACACCTTC. Translated, it gives CAIRPSEREGYTF.

The rearrangement joins TRBV4-1 to TRBJ1-2; 7 bases map to TRBD1. J was trimmed by 3 bases and V by 4 bases; bases with no gene match: 5. This CDR3 has 14 residues. Per the germline V gene, CDR1 is MGHRA and CDR2 is YSYEKL. The CDR3 DNA sequence: TGCGCCAGCAGCCCCTCCGGGACAGACTATGGCTACACCTTC. As protein: CASSPSGTDYGYTF.

In its sample, this clone was seen once. The gene calls are TRBV10-1 and TRBJ2-1; 7 bases match TRBD2. V trimming: 0 bases; J trimming: 3 bases; junction bases outside the gene matches: 2. The V gene's germline CDR1 is WNHNN and CDR2 SYGVQD (reference sequence). This CDR3 has 15 amino acids. The CDR3 is CASSESAGDYNEQFF. The CDR3, as DNA: TGCGCCAGCAGTGAGTCTGCGGGAGACTACAATGAGCAGTTCTTC.

The rearrangement uses TRBV10-3 and TRBJ2-7; a possible D gene is TRBD1 (5 bases). Trimming left V 2 bases short and J 6 bases short, with 17 bases between. The germline CDR1 and CDR2 sequences are ENHRY and SYGVKD. The CDR3 loop spans 15 amino acids. The DNA for the CDR3 is TGTGCCATCAGTGAGCATGACAGTTTTGGTGCCGAGCAGTACTTC. Encoded protein: CAISEHDSFGAEQYF.

This chain links TRBV6-5 with TRBJ1-6; D not resolved. In germline, CDR1 is MNHEY, CDR2 SVGAGI. The CDR3 loop spans 15 amino acids. Trimming left V 2 bases short and J 10 bases short, with 15 bases between. CDR3 coding DNA: TGTGCCAGCAGTTACCTGGAGTCCCTAGGCTCACCCCTCCACTTT. This encodes CASSYLESLGSPLHF.

The rearrangement uses TRBV3-1 (or the pseudogene TRBV3-2) and TRBJ2-5, with 8 bases aligning to TRBD2. The CDR3 length is 15 residues. V was clipped by 0 bases and J by 7 bases; unmatched bases: 7. Germline V gene lookup returns CDR1 LGHDT and CDR2 YNNKEL (reference sequence). CDR3 nucleotide sequence: TGTGCCAGCAGCCAAGATCCCAGCGGGGGCGGGACCCAGTACTTC. It is translated as CASSQDPSGGGTQYF.

The genes are TRBV3-1 (or the pseudogene TRBV3-2) and TRBJ2-5; D is perhaps TRBD2 (7 bases). Trimming left V 4 bases short and J 1 base short, with 10 bases between. This CDR3 spans 14 amino acids. The germline V gene has CDR1 LGHDT and CDR2 YNNKEL (reference sequence). CDR3 loop: CASSLRGAQETQYF. The CDR3, as DNA: TGTGCCAGCAGCCTACGGGGGGCCCAAGAGACCCAGTACTTC.